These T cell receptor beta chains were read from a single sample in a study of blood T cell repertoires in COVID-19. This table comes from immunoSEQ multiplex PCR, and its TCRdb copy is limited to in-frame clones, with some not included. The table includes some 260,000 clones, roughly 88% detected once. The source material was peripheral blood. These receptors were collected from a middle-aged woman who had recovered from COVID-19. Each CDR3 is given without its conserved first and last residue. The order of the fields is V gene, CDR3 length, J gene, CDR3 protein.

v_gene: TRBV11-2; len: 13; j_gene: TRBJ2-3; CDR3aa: ASSLIAGGLDTQY
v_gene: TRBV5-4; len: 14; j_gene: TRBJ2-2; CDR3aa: ASTRLEGAGTGELF
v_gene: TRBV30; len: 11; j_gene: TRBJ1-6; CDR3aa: AYRDTYNSPLH
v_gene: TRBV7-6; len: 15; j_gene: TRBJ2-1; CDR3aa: ASSFGTGVLLGNEQF
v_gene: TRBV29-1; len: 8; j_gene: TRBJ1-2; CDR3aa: SVGEDGYT
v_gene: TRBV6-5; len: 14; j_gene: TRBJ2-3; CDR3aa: ASSYLAPPGSDTQY
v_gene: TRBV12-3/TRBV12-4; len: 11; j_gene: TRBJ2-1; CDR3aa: ASSSLAGAEQF
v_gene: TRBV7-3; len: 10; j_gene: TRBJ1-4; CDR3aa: ARPGRHEKLF
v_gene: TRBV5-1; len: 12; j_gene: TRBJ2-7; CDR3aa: ASSLRSAAYEQY
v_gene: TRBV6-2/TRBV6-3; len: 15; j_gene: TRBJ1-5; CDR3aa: ASSYQPRGTGNQPQH
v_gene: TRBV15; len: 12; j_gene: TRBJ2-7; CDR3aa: ATSIRGPSYEQY
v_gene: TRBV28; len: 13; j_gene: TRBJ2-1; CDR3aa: ASRKRGGSYNEQF
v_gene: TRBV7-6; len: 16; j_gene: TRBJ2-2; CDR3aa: ASSLLSPTGRGTGELF
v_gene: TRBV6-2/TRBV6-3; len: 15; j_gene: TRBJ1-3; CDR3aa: ASSLGQGWSSGNTIY
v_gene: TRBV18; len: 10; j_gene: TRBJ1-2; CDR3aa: ASSDSFYGYT
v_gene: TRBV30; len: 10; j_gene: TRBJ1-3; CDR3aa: AWSSAWNTIY
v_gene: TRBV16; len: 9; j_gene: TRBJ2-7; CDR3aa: ASSQMREQY
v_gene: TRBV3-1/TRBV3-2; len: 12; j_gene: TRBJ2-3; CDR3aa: ASSQEIAGDTQY
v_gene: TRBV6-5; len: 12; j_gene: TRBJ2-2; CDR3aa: ASSYHLNTGELF
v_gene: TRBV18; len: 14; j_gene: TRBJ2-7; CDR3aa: ASSPKTGTATYEQY
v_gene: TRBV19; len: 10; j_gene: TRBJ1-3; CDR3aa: ASGHLGNTIY
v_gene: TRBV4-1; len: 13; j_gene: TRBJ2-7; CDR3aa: ASSQTSGVSYEQY
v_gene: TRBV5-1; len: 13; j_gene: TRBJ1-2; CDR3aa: ASSLEGQGDYGYT
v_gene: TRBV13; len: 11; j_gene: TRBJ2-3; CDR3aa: ASSWTSTDTQY
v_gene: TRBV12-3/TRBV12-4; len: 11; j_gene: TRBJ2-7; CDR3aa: ASKLAGTYEQY
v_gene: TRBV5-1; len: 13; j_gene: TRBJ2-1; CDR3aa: ASSLVAGEGNEQF
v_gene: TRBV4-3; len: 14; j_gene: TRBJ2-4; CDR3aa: ASSQEAGFSKNIQY
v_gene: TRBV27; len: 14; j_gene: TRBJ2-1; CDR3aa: ASMGRQGARGGEQF
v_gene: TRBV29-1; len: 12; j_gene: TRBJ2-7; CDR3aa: SVGKDRHLYEQY
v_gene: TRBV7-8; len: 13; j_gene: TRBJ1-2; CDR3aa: ASSLKGQGLSGYT
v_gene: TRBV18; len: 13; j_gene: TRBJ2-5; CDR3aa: ASSPGEGARETQY
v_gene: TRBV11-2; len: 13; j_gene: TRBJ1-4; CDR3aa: ASSLLGGPNEKLF
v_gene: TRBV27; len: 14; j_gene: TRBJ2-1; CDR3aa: ASSSPDRGVYNEQF
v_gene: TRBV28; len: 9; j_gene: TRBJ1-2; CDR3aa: ASASNYGYT
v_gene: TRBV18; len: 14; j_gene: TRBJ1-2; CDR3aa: ASSAHESKANYGYT
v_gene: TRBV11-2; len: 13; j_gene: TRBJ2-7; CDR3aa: ASSLATSGRAEQY
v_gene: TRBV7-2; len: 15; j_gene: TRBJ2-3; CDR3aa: ASSLARDVVGTDTQY
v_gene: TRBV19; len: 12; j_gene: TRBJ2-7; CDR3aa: ASSSRTGSYEQY
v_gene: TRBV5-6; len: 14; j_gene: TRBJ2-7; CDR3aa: ASSPRGADTNYEQY
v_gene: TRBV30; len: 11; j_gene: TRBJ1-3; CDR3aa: AWSVHSGNTIY
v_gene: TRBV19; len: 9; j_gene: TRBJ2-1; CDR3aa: ASSIRGEQF
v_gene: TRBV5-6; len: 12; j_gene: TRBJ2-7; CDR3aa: ASSLGQGSYEQY
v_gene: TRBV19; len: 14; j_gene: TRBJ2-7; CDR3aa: ASSARDRLNPYEQY
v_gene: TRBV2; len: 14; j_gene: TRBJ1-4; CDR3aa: ASNPSPGTTNEKLF
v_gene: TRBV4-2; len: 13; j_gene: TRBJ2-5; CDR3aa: ASSQELSGQETQY
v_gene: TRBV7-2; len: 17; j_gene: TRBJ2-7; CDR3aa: ASSLGPMGSGTGGYEQY
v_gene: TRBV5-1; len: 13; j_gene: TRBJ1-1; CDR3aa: ASSLADRGNTEAF
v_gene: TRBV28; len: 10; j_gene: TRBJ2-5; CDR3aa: ASKRTRDPEY
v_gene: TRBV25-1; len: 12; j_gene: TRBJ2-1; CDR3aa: ASSEFNSGTSWF
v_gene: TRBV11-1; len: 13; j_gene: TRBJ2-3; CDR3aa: ASSFSRESTDTQY
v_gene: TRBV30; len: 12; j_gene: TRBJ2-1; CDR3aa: AWSGQRYYNEQF
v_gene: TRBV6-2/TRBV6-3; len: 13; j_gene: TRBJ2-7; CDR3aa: ASSYSGTGIYEQY
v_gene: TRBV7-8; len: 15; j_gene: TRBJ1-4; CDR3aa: ASSFSAVTAGDEKLF
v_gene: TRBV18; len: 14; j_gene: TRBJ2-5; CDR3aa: ASSPLPAGERETQY
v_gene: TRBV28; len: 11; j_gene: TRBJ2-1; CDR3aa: ASSRQLYNEQF
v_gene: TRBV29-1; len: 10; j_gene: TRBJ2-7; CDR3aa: SGGQGRYEQY
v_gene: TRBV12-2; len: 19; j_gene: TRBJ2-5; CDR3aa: ASRTGTRGPGKTGKGETQY
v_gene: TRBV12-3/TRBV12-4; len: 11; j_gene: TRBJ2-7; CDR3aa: ASSTTSPSEQY
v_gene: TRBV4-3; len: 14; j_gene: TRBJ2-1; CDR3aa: ASSLLAGGSYNEQF